The 15 T cell receptor beta chains reported below all come from one sample, sequenced in a study of CD8 T cells in ankylosing spondylitis. MiXCR, applied by TCRdb to the 5' RACE reads, yields one record per CDR3 protein. The sample has approximately 300,000 distinct CDR3 sequences, roughly 20% seen once. Material for sequencing was blood, either unsorted or a sorted T cell fraction (not recorded which). The receptors here all came from a male donor with ankylosing spondylitis or in good health (not recorded which).

The chain recombines TRBV5-1 with TRBJ2-1, with D maybe TRBD1 (6 bases). V lost 1 base, J lost 3 bases, and 14 bases lay in between. CDR1 and CDR2 (germline): SGHRS, YFSETQ. This CDR3 comprises 16 residues. The CDR3 sequence is CASSLLSGERYNEQFF. Written as DNA, the CDR3 is TGCGCCAGCAGCTTGTTGTCAGGGGAGCGCTACAATGAGCAGTTCTTC.

The chain recombines TRBV7-3 with TRBJ2-2, with 11 nucleotides matching TRBD2. The ends lost 2 bases at V and 11 bases at J; junction bases unmatched: 1. Germline V gene lookup returns CDR1 SGHTA and CDR2 FQGTGA. This CDR3 has 13 residues. The CDR3 DNA follows: TGTGCCAGCAGCTTACTAGCGGGAGGCGAGCTGTTTTTT. It specifies CASSLLAGGELFF.

This clonotype was recorded a few times. The chain combines TRBV20-1 with TRBJ1-5, with D possibly TRBD1 on 6 matching bases. The V gene's germline CDR1 is DFQATT and CDR2 SNEGSKA (reference sequence). V was clipped by 5 bases and J by 0 bases, with 11 bases between them. The CDR3 is 14 amino acids. The CDR3 DNA is TGCAGTGCTCAGCCGGGGGCTAGCAATCAGCCCCAGCATTTT. Protein sequence: CSAQPGASNQPQHF.

This chain uses TRBV20-1 with TRBJ1-1, with D unresolved. This CDR3 contains 13 residues. Germline values: CDR1 DFQATT, CDR2 SNEGSKA (reference sequence). V dropped 3 bases and J dropped 1 base, with 9 bases sitting between them. This CDR3 reads CSASGQENTEAFF. The CDR3 DNA follows: TGCAGTGCTAGCGGCCAGGAGAACACTGAAGCTTTCTTT.

This clonotype was counted once. J is TRBJ2-1 and V is TRBV10-3, with 9 bases that match TRBD2. The trim removed 2 bases at V and 10 bases at J, leaving 12 bases unmatched. The germline CDR1 and CDR2 sequences are ENHRY and SYGVKD. The CDR3 is made up of 16 amino acids. CDR3: CAISEGQRGDQSEQFF. CDR3 DNA sequence: TGTGCCATCAGTGAGGGCCAGCGGGGGGACCAATCCGAGCAGTTCTTC.

This clonotype has a handful of counts. The chain combines TRBV5-1 with TRBJ1-1; no reliable D call. Between the trimmed V and J ends, which lost 0 bases and 2 bases, there was a span of 11 bases. Germline CDR1 is SGHRS and CDR2 is YFSETQ. The CDR3 has 15 amino acids. The CDR3 nucleotides are TGCGCCAGCAGCTTGGCCGACTCCGGAAACACTGAAGCTTTCTTT. Protein product: CASSLADSGNTEAFF.

This chain joins TRBV25-1 and TRBJ2-2; D might be TRBD2 (6 bases). The V and J ends lost 1 base and 1 base respectively, with 10 bases between them. CDR1 and CDR2 (germline): MGHDK, SYGVNS. CDR3 length: 16 amino acids. The CDR3 DNA is TGTGCCAGCAGTGAATCGTGGAGGGGGAACACCGGGGAGCTGTTTTTT. It codes for CASSESWRGNTGELFF.

This rearrangement joins TRBV30 to TRBJ1-5; D possibly corresponds to TRBD1 (5 bases). Trimming removed 4 bases from V and 6 bases from J, with 16 bases in between. Germline CDR1 GTSNPN, CDR2 SVGIG (reference sequence). The CDR3 has 14 residues. DNA for the CDR3: TGTGCCTGGACATGGCAGGGCGAGGTTCAGCCCCAGCATTTT. Its translation is CAWTWQGEVQPQHF.

Remarks on this clonotype: This may come from a read error, since a much larger clone is one base off. The rearrangement uses TRBV6-5 and TRBJ1-5; weak D call: TRBD1 (5 bases). The CDR3 has 14 amino acids. Trimming took off 0 bases at V and 7 bases at J, with 10 bases between the two ends. The V gene's germline CDR1 is MNHEY and CDR2 SVGAGI. The CDR3, as DNA: TGTGCCAGCAGTTACTCGACAGTGGTACAGCCCCAGCATTTT. Encoded protein: CASSYSTVVQPQHF.

A remark on this clonotype: A much larger clone lies one base from this, so it may be a read error. The CDR3 region has the DNA TGCAGTGCTAGGGGGCCAGGTCACAGGGCTAACTATGGCTACACCTTC. It specifies CSARGPGHRANYGYTF. The rearrangement uses TRBV20-1 and TRBJ1-2, with a possible D match to TRBD1 (6 bases). The V gene's germline CDR1 is DFQATT and CDR2 SNEGSKA (reference sequence). The CDR3 has 16 amino acids. V was clipped by 3 bases and J by 0 bases, with 17 bases between them.

The chain employs TRBV5-1 and TRBJ1-1, with unresolved D. V was trimmed by 7 bases and J by 1 base, leaving 8 bases between them. This CDR3 region has 12 residues. The germline V gene encodes CDR1 SGHRS and CDR2 YFSETQ. CDR3 protein: CASRLRNTEAFF. CDR3 bases: TGCGCCAGCCGACTCCGGAACACTGAAGCTTTCTTT. Full variable domain (outside the CDR3, taken from reference TRBV5-1 and TRBJ1-1): KAGVTQTPRYLIKTRGQQVTLSCSPISGHRSVSWYQQTPGQGLQFLFEYFSETQRNKGNFPGRFSGRQFSNSRSEMNVSTLELGDSALYLCASRLRNTEAFFGQGTRLTVV.

A few counts support this clonotype. The V call is TRBV20-1, the J call TRBJ1-5; D perhaps matches TRBD1 (6 bases). The CDR3 covers 17 residues. The V end was cut by 3 bases, the J end by 3 bases, with 21 bases between. The germline V gene encodes CDR1 DFQATT and CDR2 SNEGSKA (reference sequence). Written as DNA, the CDR3 is TGCAGTGCTAGGGGGGTACAGGGCCCGCAATTCAATCAGCCCCAGCATTTT. As protein: CSARGVQGPQFNQPQHF.

This clonotype was detected only a few times. This chain joins TRBV20-1 and TRBJ2-2; TRBD2 might be the D (5 bases). Germline CDR1 DFQATT, CDR2 SNEGSKA (reference sequence). V lost 6 bases and J lost 6, with 5 bases in between. CDR3 size: 10 residues. The CDR3 DNA reads as TGCAGTGCCGGGGCCGGGGAGCTGTTTTTT. Translated: CSAGAGELFF.

The V gene is TRBV29-1, the J gene TRBJ2-2, with D perhaps matching TRBD1 (6 bases). This CDR3 comprises 14 residues. The V gene lost 4 bases and the J gene lost 0 bases, with 9 bases spanning the gap. Germline CDR1 reads SQVTM; CDR2 reads ANQGSEA. The CDR3 here is CSVGAGANTGELFF. DNA of the CDR3: TGCAGCGTTGGGGCAGGGGCGAACACCGGGGAGCTGTTTTTT.

Only a few counts were recorded for this clonotype. The V call is TRBV5-1, the J call TRBJ2-2, with 7 bases identical to TRBD1. The CDR3 contains 15 residues. Per germline, CDR1 SGHRS and CDR2 YFSETQ. Losses at the gene ends were 4 bases for V and 0 bases for J; bases not matched to a gene: 3. CDR3 sequence (DNA): TGCGCCAGCAGCAAAGGGGGCGCGAACACCGGGGAGCTGTTTTTT. Protein: CASSKGGANTGELFF.